The 3 T cell receptor beta chains reported below all come from one sample, sequenced in a study of blood T cell repertoires in COVID-19. Clones were sequenced by immunoSEQ multiplex PCR, and TCRdb holds only the in-frame ones, with some missing. The table lists under 150,000 clones, 70% to 90% of them singletons. Sequencing input: peripheral blood. Receptors originate from a man between 70 and 80 years old with active COVID-19.

The chain is built from TRBV6-5 and TRBJ2-5, with 9 bases matching TRBD2. Germline trimming cut 7 bases from V and 2 bases from J; bases unmatched to any gene: 2. Germline V CDR1 and CDR2: MNHEY, SVGAGI. There are 13 residues in the CDR3. The CDR3 DNA reads as TGTGCCAGCAAAGGACTAGCGCAAGAGACCCAGTACTTC. Its protein is CASKGLAQETQYF.

The gene calls are TRBV29-1 and TRBJ2-1, with 7 bases that match TRBD1. Per the germline V gene, CDR1 is SQVTM and CDR2 is ANQGSEA. This CDR3 contains 15 residues. Trimming removed 2 bases from V and 0 bases from J; junction bases left unmatched: 4. Here the CDR3 DNA reads TGCAGCGTTGAATTATGGGACAGCTCCTACAATGAGCAGTTCTTC. Its protein product is CSVELWDSSYNEQFF.

The gene calls are TRBV6-5 and TRBJ2-7; 7 bases are a match to TRBD1. The CDR3 runs to 14 residues. The V segment lost 5 bases and the J segment 2 bases; nucleotides outside the gene matches: 6. CDR1 and CDR2 (germline): MNHEY, SVGAGI. DNA of the CDR3: TGTGCCAGCAGTCGGACAGGAAGGGCCTACGAGCAGTACTTC. Amino acid sequence: CASSRTGRAYEQYF.